The clone carrying this T cell receptor (beta chain) has more than one count but fewer than ten. Antigen specificity is unknown. Included in the TCR beta cDNA libraries were unique molecular identifiers. Using its own MiXCR run on the PCR reads, TCRdb lists one record per CDR3 protein. This table holds about 800,000 distinct CDR3 sequences, 30% found once. The sample originates from a study of post-analysis software for immune sequencing data. Study-wide results and caveats: Higher frequency in patients than in controls was seen for about five TRBV segments, with TRBV5-6, TRBV5-1 and TRBV20-1 among them.

The CDR3 is made up of 14 amino acids. Germline values: CDR1 MDHEN, CDR2 SYDVKM. With V trimmed by 2 bases and J by 4 bases, 4 bases remained unmatched. The chain links TRBV28 to TRBJ2-7, with 8 bases identical to TRBD1. This sequence originates from a girl aged 10 to 17 with multiple sclerosis. Sequencing used blood. The CDR3 sequence is CASSLQGARYEQYF. The DNA of the CDR3 is TGTGCCAGCAGTTTACAGGGGGCGAGGTACGAGCAGTACTTC.